This TCR beta chain was captured by sequencing in a study of cytomegalovirus exposure and HLA in healthy donors. Study results and caveats: In a later analysis, at a false discovery rate of 0.05, approximately 18,000 TCR beta sequences were associated with HLA alleles. Roughly uniform depth of sequencing across donors was assumed in presence/absence analyses.

Healthy bone marrow donors made up the cohort. Looked up from germline, CDR1 is MNHNS and CDR2 is SASEGT. V gave up 8 bases and J gave up 0 bases; unmatched junction bases: 3. CDR3 length: 14 amino acids. The study ran its PCR with 60 Vbeta and 13 Jbeta primers. The table came from immunoSEQ multiplex PCR; TCRdb's copy has only in-frame clones and leaves some out. Of 35,000 to 40,000 clones detected, about 66% appear once; the ten largest clones hold more than 15%. Remarks on this clone: Antigen unknown.

This sequence joins TRBV6-1 and TRBJ2-1, with TRBD2 identical over 8 bases. This receptor was obtained from a man over 45 in good health and CMV-seropositive. Sequencing used PBMCs. Here the CDR3 reads CASQLADSYNEQFF. The CDR3 nucleotides read TGTGCCAGCCAACTAGCGGACTCCTACAATGAGCAGTTCTTC.